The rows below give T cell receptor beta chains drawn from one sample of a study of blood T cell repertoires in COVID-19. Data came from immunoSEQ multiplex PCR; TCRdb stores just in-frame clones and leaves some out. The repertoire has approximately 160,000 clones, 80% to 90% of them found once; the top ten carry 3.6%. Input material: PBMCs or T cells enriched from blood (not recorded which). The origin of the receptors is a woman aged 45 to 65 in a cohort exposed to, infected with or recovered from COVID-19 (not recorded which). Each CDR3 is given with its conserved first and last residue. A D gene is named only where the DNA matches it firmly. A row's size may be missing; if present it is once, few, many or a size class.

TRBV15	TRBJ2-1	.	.	TGTGCCACCAGCGTTGTGGAGCCGGGACTTCTACAGTTCTTC	CATSVVEPGLLQFF
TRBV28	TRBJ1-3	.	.	TGTGCCAGCAGTTTTAACAGCAACTCTGGAAACACCATATATTTT	CASSFNSNSGNTIYF
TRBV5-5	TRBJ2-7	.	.	TGTGCCAGCAGCATAGCGGTGGAAAGCTCCTACGAGCAGTACTTC	CASSIAVESSYEQYF
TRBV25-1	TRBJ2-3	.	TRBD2	TGTGCCAGCAGGGATAGTAGCGGGGGTAACACAGATACGCAGTATTTT	CASRDSSGGNTDTQYF
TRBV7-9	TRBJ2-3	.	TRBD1	TGTGCCAGCACCCCCGGACAGGGCGGAAGCACAGATACGCAGTATTTT	CASTPGQGGSTDTQYF
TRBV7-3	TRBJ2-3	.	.	TGTGCCAGCAGCCGCACAGGACAGAGCACAGATACGCAGTATTTT	CASSRTGQSTDTQYF
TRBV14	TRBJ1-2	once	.	TGTGCCAGCAGCCAAGAGCTCAGGCAAGGCCATGGCTACACCTTC	CASSQELRQGHGYTF
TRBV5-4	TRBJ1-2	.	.	TGTGCCAGCAGCTTGGCAGAATTGGATGGCTACACCTTC	CASSLAELDGYTF
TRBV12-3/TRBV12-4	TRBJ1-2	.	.	TGTGCCAGCAGTTTGAGACAGGGCTACACCTTC	CASSLRQGYTF
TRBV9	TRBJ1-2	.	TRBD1	TGTGCCAGCAGCGTAGCTTCAGGGGGTTATGGCTACACCTTC	CASSVASGGYGYTF
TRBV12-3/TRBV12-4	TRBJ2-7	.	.	TGTGCCAGCAGTTTTTCTGGACAGCGCGAGCAGTACTTC	CASSFSGQREQYF
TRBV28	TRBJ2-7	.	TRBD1	TGTGCCAGCAGTTTACACAGGGGGTACGAGCAGTACTTC	CASSLHRGYEQYF
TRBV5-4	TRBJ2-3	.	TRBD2	TGTGCCAGCAGCTCACCGTCTTTCCTAGCGGGCACAGATACGCAGTATTTT	CASSSPSFLAGTDTQYF
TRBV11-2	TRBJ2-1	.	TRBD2	TGTGCCAGCAGCACCACTAGCGGGGGGGCCCAAGAGCAGTTCTTC	CASSTTSGGAQEQFF
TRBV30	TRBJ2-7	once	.	TGTGCCTGGAGGGACACCTACGAGCAGTACTTC	CAWRDTYEQYF
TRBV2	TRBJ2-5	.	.	TGTGCCAGCAGTAGGGGGGGGGTGAAGACCCAGTACTTC	CASSRGGVKTQYF
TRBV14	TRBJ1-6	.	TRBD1	TGTGCCAGCAGCGAGACCTGGGGGACAGGGGGGCCGCCCCTCCACTTT	CASSETWGTGGPPLHF
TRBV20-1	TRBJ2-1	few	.	TGCAGTGCTGGTCGAGGGGAGCAGTTCTTC	CSAGRGEQFF
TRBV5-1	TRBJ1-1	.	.	TGCGCCAGCAGCTTCCGAGAGGATGAAGCTTTCTTT	CASSFREDEAFF
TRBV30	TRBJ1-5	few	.	TGTGCCTGGAGTGTCCAGGGCAATCAGCCCCAGCATTTT	CAWSVQGNQPQHF
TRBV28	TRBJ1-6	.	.	TGTGCCAGCAGTTCCGGTAGCTCCTATAATTCACCCCTCCACTTT	CASSSGSSYNSPLHF
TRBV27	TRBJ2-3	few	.	TGTGCCAGCGGGCCGTGGCGGACTAGCACAGATACGCAGTATTTT	CASGPWRTSTDTQYF
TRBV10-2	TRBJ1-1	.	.	TGCGCCACCCGTTCGCCGGGTGGCACTGAAGCTTTCTTT	CATRSPGGTEAFF
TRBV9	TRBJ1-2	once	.	TGTGCCAGCAGCGTAGTCCCCACAGGGTCCAACTATGGCTACACCTTC	CASSVVPTGSNYGYTF
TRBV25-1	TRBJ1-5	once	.	TGTGCCAGCAGTGGGGCAACCGGGGGCAATCAGCCCCAGCATTTT	CASSGATGGNQPQHF
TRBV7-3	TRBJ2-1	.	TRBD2	TGTGCCAGCAGCTCGGACGGACTAGTTTACAATGAGCAGTTCTTC	CASSSDGLVYNEQFF
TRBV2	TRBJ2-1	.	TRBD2	TGTGCCAGCAGGGCAGCGGGAGGTGCATACAATGAGCAGTTCTTC	CASRAAGGAYNEQFF
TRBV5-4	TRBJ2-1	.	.	TGTGCCAGCAGCCCTAGCAACAATGAGCAGTTCTTC	CASSPSNNEQFF
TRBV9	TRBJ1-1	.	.	TGTGCCAGCAGCCCTCATCCAGGGTTCACTGAAGCTTTCTTT	CASSPHPGFTEAFF
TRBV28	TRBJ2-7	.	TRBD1	TGTGCCAGCAGCAGGACAGGGTTTGTTATGTCCTACGAGCAGTACTTC	CASSRTGFVMSYEQYF
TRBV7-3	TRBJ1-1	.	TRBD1	TGTGCCAGCAGCTTGGGCCCTACAGGGGGGATGAACACTGAAGCTTTCTTT	CASSLGPTGGMNTEAFF
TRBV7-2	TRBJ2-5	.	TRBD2	TGTGCCAGCAGCGCCGCGGGGGGGCGTGAGACCCAGTACTTC	CASSAAGGRETQYF
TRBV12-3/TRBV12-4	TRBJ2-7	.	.	TGTGCCAGCAGTTCAGACTACGAGCAGTACTTC	CASSSDYEQYF
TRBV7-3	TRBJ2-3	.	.	TGTGCCAGCAGCTTGAGGCCCTACACAGATACGCAGTATTTT	CASSLRPYTDTQYF
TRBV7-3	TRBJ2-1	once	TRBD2	TGTGCCAGCAGCTTAAAGTCGGGTGGGCCTAGCGGTAACAATGAGCAGTTCTTC	CASSLKSGGPSGNNEQFF
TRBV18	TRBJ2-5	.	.	TGTGCCAGCTCACCACCGCGGCAGGGGGAGACCCAGTACTTC	CASSPPRQGETQYF
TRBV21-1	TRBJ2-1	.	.	TGTGCCAGCAGCAAAGAGGCGGACACTTCCTACAATGAGCAGTTCTTC	CASSKEADTSYNEQFF
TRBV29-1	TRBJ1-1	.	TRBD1	TGCAGCGTAGGCCCGGGACAGGGTGAAGCTTTCTTT	CSVGPGQGEAFF
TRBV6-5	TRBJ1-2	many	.	TGTGCCAGCAGTTATCAGGGGTGGAACTATGGCTACACCTTC	CASSYQGWNYGYTF
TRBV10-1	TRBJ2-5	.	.	TGCGCCAGCAGCGAGGGCGGCGCGGTCAAAGAGACCCAGTACTTC	CASSEGGAVKETQYF
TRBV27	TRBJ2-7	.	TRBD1	TGTGCCAGCAGATCAAAGACAGGGACGGACGAGCAGTACTTC	CASRSKTGTDEQYF
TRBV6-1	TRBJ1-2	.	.	TGTGCCAGCAGTGAAATCAGGGGCTATGGCTACACCTTC	CASSEIRGYGYTF
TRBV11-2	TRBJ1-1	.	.	TGTGCCAGCAGCGCCGAGCGGGTGAACACTGAAGCTTTCTTT	CASSAERVNTEAFF
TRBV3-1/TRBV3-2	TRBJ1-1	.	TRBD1	TGTGCCAGCAGCCAAGAGAAAGATAACCGTTTGGGACAGGCATTGAACACTGAAGCTTTCTTT	CASSQEKDNRLGQALNTEAFF
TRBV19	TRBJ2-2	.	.	TGTGCCAGTAGTATAAGGGGGATTTACACCGGGGAGCTGTTTTTT	CASSIRGIYTGELFF
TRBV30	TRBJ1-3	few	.	TGTGCCTGGAGAGCGACGGGTAGGTCTGGAAACACCATATATTTT	CAWRATGRSGNTIYF
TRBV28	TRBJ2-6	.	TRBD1	TGTGCCAGCAGGATACAGGGGTCTGGGGCCAACGTCCTGACTTTC	CASRIQGSGANVLTF
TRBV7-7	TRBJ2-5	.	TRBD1	TGTGCTAGCAGCTTAGCGGGACAGGGGAACCCCGCGGAGACCCAGTACTTC	CASSLAGQGNPAETQYF
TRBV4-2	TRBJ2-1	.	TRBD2	TGTGCCAGCAGCCCCCTCGTAGCGGGGGGATCCTACAATGAGCAGTTCTTC	CASSPLVAGGSYNEQFF
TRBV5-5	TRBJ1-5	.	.	TGTGCCAGCAGCTTGGAAGGGGTAAGCAATCAGCCCCAGCATTTT	CASSLEGVSNQPQHF
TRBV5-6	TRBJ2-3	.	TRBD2	TGTGCCAGCAGCCCCACTAGCGGGGGGGCAAGATCTCTAGATACGCAGTATTTT	CASSPTSGGARSLDTQYF
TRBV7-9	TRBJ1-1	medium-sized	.	TGTGCCAGCAGCCCCGTCGTAGGGACAAAAATGAACACTGAAGCTTTCTTT	CASSPVVGTKMNTEAFF
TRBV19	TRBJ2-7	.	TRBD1	TGTGCCAGTTCCTACGCTTTACAGGGGGCCCACGAGCAGTACTTC	CASSYALQGAHEQYF
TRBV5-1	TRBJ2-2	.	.	TGCGCCAGCAGCTTGGAAGGGGTTGGATTTATAGGGCGCGGGGAGCTGTTTTTT	CASSLEGVGFIGRGELFF